Below, 12 T cell receptor beta chains from the same sample are listed, as sequenced in a study of CD8+CD57+ T cells in acquired aplastic anemia. Using genomic DNA as the template, TCR beta VDJ and CDR3 profiling was carried out. From the reads, TCRdb called clonotypes with MiXCR, one entry per CDR3 protein. The sample has roughly 240,000 distinct CDR3 sequences; around half are singletons. CD8+CD57+ cell expansion had been shown by flow cytometry in patients chosen for sequencing. Sequencing was carried out using sorted CD4+, CD8+, or CD8+CD57+ T cells (not recorded which) from PBMCs. These TCRs come from a human donor with aplastic anemia.

This chain joins TRBV11-2 and TRBJ2-5, with 7 bases lining up with TRBD1. This CDR3 comprises 16 residues. CDR1 and CDR2 from the germline V gene are SGHAT and FQNNGV. V shed 5 bases and J 1 base; nucleotides not matched to a gene: 10. CDR3 DNA sequence: TGTGCCAGCAGCCCAGGGACAGAGACGTTCCAAGAGACCCAGTACTTC. It specifies CASSPGTETFQETQYF.

This clonotype appeared a few times. The chain combines TRBV7-9 with TRBJ1-5; 8 bases map to TRBD1. The CDR3 is 18 residues long. The J segment lost 0 bases and the V segment lost 1 base, leaving 8 bases of the junction unmatched. From germline, CDR1 is SEHNR and CDR2 FQNEAQ (reference sequence). For the CDR3, the DNA is TGTGCCAGCAGCTTAGGGGTGTCAGGGGGCACTAGCAATCAGCCCCAGCATTTT. This sequence encodes CASSLGVSGGTSNQPQHF.

V usage is TRBV9 and J usage is TRBJ2-1; TRBD1 matches 9 bases. CDR3 length: 16 amino acids. Germline trimming cut 1 base from V and 10 bases from J; bases unmatched to any gene: 12. In germline, CDR1 is SGDLS, CDR2 YYNGEE. The CDR3 sequence is CASSVLPGQGASEQFF. The CDR3 DNA follows: TGTGCCAGCAGCGTATTACCGGGACAGGGCGCTTCCGAGCAGTTCTTC.

There are many counts of this clonotype. The chain combines TRBV7-9 with TRBJ2-3; the D is unclear. V was trimmed by 4 bases and J by 0 bases, leaving 11 bases between them. Germline loops: CDR1 SEHNR, CDR2 FQNEAQ (reference sequence). The CDR3 is 15 residues long. The CDR3 is CASSSIQRSTDTQYF. CDR3 bases: TGTGCCAGCAGCTCTATACAGCGTAGCACAGATACGCAGTATTTT.

This chain uses TRBV6-5 with TRBJ1-2; D gene ambiguous. The germline V and J ends were trimmed by 7 bases and 5 bases, with 20 bases remaining between them. Germline V gives CDR1 MNHEY, CDR2 SVGAGI. This CDR3 is 15 amino acids long. As DNA, the CDR3 is TGTGCCAGCATCGGTGGCGGGAAACGAGGGTATGGCTACACCTTC. It codes for CASIGGGKRGYGYTF.

This clonotype was recorded a few times. The chain recombines TRBV6-2 or TRBV6-3 with TRBJ1-2; possible D gene TRBD1, 5 bases. CDR3 length equals 15 residues. Per germline, CDR1 MNHEY and CDR2 SVGEGT. Trimming removed 6 bases from V and 3 bases from J, with 17 bases in between. The CDR3 sequence is CASRKSGPSHYGYTF. CDR3 DNA: TGTGCCAGCAGAAAATCGGGACCGTCTCACTATGGCTACACCTTC.

This chain links TRBV15 with TRBJ2-7, with 8 positions matching TRBD2. Germline values: CDR1 LNHNV, CDR2 YYDKDF (reference sequence). The CDR3 is 16 amino acids. V trimming: 6 bases; J trimming: 4 bases; junction bases outside the gene matches: 14. CDR3 bases: TGTGCCACCAGAGATTGGGCGGGAGGTAACGCTTACGAGCAGTACTTC. Translating gives CATRDWAGGNAYEQYF. Using reference TRBV15 and TRBJ2-7 for the parts outside the CDR3, the full variable domain is DAMVIQNPRYQVTQFGKPVTLSCSQTLNHNVMYWYQQKSSQAPKLLFHYYDKDFNNEADTPDNFQSRRPNTSFCFLDIRSPGLGDTAMYLCATRDWAGGNAYEQYFGPGTRLTVT.

This rearrangement joins TRBV2 to TRBJ1-2, with D unclear. V dropped 7 bases and J dropped 8 bases, with 8 bases sitting between them. Germline V gene data show CDR1 as SNHLY and CDR2 as FYNNEI. The CDR3 is 10 residues long. The CDR3 loop reads CASTTSGYTF. The DNA for the CDR3 is TGTGCCAGCACTACAAGCGGCTACACCTTC.

The chain links TRBV29-1 to TRBJ2-1; the D is unclear. The V end was cut by 4 bases, the J end by 8 bases, with 9 bases between. Germline V lookup: CDR1 SQVTM, CDR2 ANQGSEA. This CDR3 is built from 11 residues. CDR3 loop: CSVGGFDEQFF. The CDR3, as DNA: TGCAGCGTTGGGGGATTCGATGAGCAGTTCTTC.

V gene TRBV12-3 or TRBV12-4 combines with J gene TRBJ1-1, with D possibly TRBD1 on 6 matching bases. This CDR3 comprises 12 residues. The germline V and J ends were trimmed by 5 bases and 5 bases, with 9 bases remaining between them. The CDR3 reads CASSTQGTEAFF. CDR3 in DNA: TGTGCCAGCAGTACGCAGGGGACTGAAGCTTTCTTT.

This rearrangement joins TRBV20-1 to TRBJ2-7; 7 bases are shared with TRBD1. The ends lost 0 bases at V and 6 bases at J; junction bases unmatched: 8. Germline V gene lookup returns CDR1 DFQATT and CDR2 SNEGSKA (reference sequence). The CDR3 covers 14 residues. The CDR3 DNA is TGCAGTGCTAGAGATCGACAGGGTTCGACCGAGCAGTACTTC. Translation gives CSARDRQGSTEQYF.

CDR3 nucleotide sequence: TGTGCCAGTAGGTTTCCAGGGGGCACTGAAGCTTTCTTT. This encodes CASRFPGGTEAFF. The genes are TRBV19 and TRBJ1-1; 7 bases align to TRBD1. Losses at the gene ends were 6 bases for V and 4 bases for J; bases not matched to a gene: 5. Germline CDR1 LNHDA, CDR2 SQIVND (reference sequence). The CDR3 length is 13 residues.